The clone carrying this T cell receptor beta chain was counted only a few times. What it binds is not known. Unique molecular identifiers had been added to the TCR beta cDNA libraries. Each batch of roughly 1 to 11 million T cells produced 500,000 to 550,000 cDNA molecules. Each CDR3 protein is one row after TCRdb ran MiXCR on the PCR reads. The sample lists roughly 200,000 distinct CDR3 sequences; around 29% were seen once. This record comes from a study of post-analysis software for immune sequencing data. Study information: Relapsing-remitting, secondary progressive and progressive-relapsing multiple sclerosis were all included among the disease courses. Points from the study as a whole: In multiple sclerosis, normalized Chao1 diversity was significantly below that of controls. Under F measure analysis, samples from one preparation batch co-clustered strongly. Five TRBV segments were more frequent in patients than controls; TRBV5-6, TRBV5-1 and TRBV20-1 belonged to this group.

The CDR3 runs 16 residues. Germline V gene data show CDR1 as KGHSH and CDR2 as LQKENI. The germline V and J ends were trimmed by 4 bases and 1 base, with 17 bases remaining between them. The origin of this receptor is a girl aged 2-17 years with multiple sclerosis. The sample taken for sequencing was blood. The rearrangement uses TRBV18 and TRBJ2-7; no clear D gene. The CDR3 is CASSLPPELGSYEQYF. CDR3 sequence (DNA): TGTGCCAGCTCACTGCCGCCGGAATTAGGGTCCTACGAGCAGTACTTC.